This T cell receptor beta chain was captured by sequencing in a study of beta chain features in type 1 diabetes. Study-level points and caveats: Patients with Type 1 diabetes showed moderately but significantly shorter TCRB CDR3s in all four CD4+ subsets.

CD4+ naive, central memory, regulatory and stem cell-like memory cells were sorted via CD45RO/CCR7/CD25/CD127/CD95/CD27. In the case of this clone: What it binds is not known.

The CDR3 has 14 residues. V dropped 1 base and J dropped 7; count of bases not matched to a gene: 5. Germline values: CDR1 GTSNPN, CDR2 SVGIG (reference sequence). The sequenced template was cDNA made from the entire isolated RNA. Assay: immunoSEQ multiplex PCR; the TCRdb copy retains only in-frame clones and omits some. This sample has around 97,000 clones, with approximately 30% found just once. The gene calls are TRBV30 and TRBJ2-1, with 9 bases lining up with TRBD1. The sample consisted of central memory CD4+ T cells from blood. This receptor was obtained from a young woman with type 1 diabetes. The CDR3 DNA reads TGTGCCTGGAGTGGGACAGGGGTTTGGAATGAGCAGTTCTTC. Translation gives CAWSGTGVWNEQFF. The full variable domain, completed using reference TRBV30 and TRBJ2-1, is SQTIHQWPATLVQPVGSPLSLECTVEGTSNPNLYWYRQAAGRGLQLLFYSVGIGQISSEVPQNLSASRPQDRQFILSSKKLLLSDSGFYLCAWSGTGVWNEQFFGPGTRLTVL.